The 31 T cell receptor beta chains in this list originate from one sample, sequenced in a study of response to subunit inactivated influenza vaccine. TCRdb recomputed calls from the RT-PCR reads with MiXCR, one row per CDR3 protein. The sample comprises just under 550,000 distinct CDR3 sequences, around 21% of which are singletons, and 2.8% rests with the top ten. The same sample was also used in a study of T cells expressing NK-cell markers. That paper notes: Making the TCR beta cDNA relied on 5'RACE template switching with UMIs.

The source was CD4+ T cells sorted from PBMCs, collected 11 to 12 days after vaccination. The receptors stem from a man aged 50 to 60 who received an inactivated influenza vaccine.

This clonotype was recorded a few times. The V and J genes are TRBV4-3 and TRBJ2-3; tentatively, D is TRBD2 (5 bases). Germline lookup yields CDR1 LGHNA and CDR2 YSLEER. This CDR3 has 20 amino acids. Trimming took 0 bases from V and 0 from J, leaving 22 bases between them. The CDR3: CASSQDVVWMGDPSTDTQYF. In DNA, the CDR3 is TGCGCCAGCAGCCAAGATGTAGTGTGGATGGGAGACCCTAGCACAGATACGCAGTATTTT.

The chain couples TRBV29-1 to TRBJ1-2, with 10 bases identical to TRBD1. CDR3 length: 15 amino acids. J was trimmed by 5 bases and V by 6 bases; bases with no gene match: 12. Germline CDR1 reads SQVTM; CDR2 reads ANQGSEA. CDR3 region: CSVGTGVSEGYGYTF. CDR3 DNA sequence: TGCAGCGTGGGGACAGGGGTCAGCGAAGGGTATGGCTACACCTTC.

The sample holds many counts of this clonotype. The rearrangement uses TRBV28 and TRBJ1-3; no reliable D call. V dropped 7 bases and J dropped 0 bases, with 13 bases sitting between them. CDR3 size: 15 residues. Looked up from germline, CDR1 is MDHEN and CDR2 is SYDVKM. The CDR3, as DNA: TGTGCCAGCAAACCGTTACGAACCTCTGGAAACACCATATATTTT. Translation gives CASKPLRTSGNTIYF.

V and J are TRBV29-1 and TRBJ2-7; 8 bases map to TRBD1. This CDR3 contains 14 residues. The V and J ends lost 6 bases and 0 bases, in that order; junction bases with no gene match: 7. The V gene's germline CDR1 is SQVTM and CDR2 ANQGSEA. CDR3 loop: CSVLQGESSYEQYF. CDR3 DNA sequence: TGCAGCGTGCTACAGGGGGAGAGCTCCTACGAGCAGTACTTC.

The chain couples TRBV7-9 to TRBJ2-7; TRBD2 agrees at 8 bases. V lost 5 bases and J lost 2; bases outside the gene matches: 14. The CDR3 spans 17 residues. Per the germline V gene, CDR1 is SEHNR and CDR2 is FQNEAQ (reference sequence). The DNA for the CDR3 is TGTGCCAGCAGCAGATTCCCCGCAGCGGGAGTCACCTACGAGCAGTACTTC. Translated: CASSRFPAAGVTYEQYF. The full variable domain, in which reference TRBV7-9 and TRBJ2-7 provide the parts outside the CDR3, is DTGVSQNPRHKITKRGQNVTFRCDPISEHNRLYWYRQTLGQGPEFLTYFQNEAQLEKSRLLSDRFSAERPKGSFSTLEIQRTEQGDSAMYLCASSRFPAAGVTYEQYFGPGTRLTVT.

Of note for this clonotype: It may be a read error: a sequence one base away is much more abundant. The chain uses TRBV12-3 or TRBV12-4 and TRBJ2-1; 7 nucleotides match TRBD2. The CDR3 runs 14 residues. The CDR3, as DNA: TGTTCCAGCAGTTTAGGGACTACATACAATGAGCAGTTCTTC. It encodes CSSSLGTTYNEQFF.

In its sample, this clonotype was seen a few times. The chain recombines TRBV11-1 with TRBJ2-1, with 13 bases fitting TRBD2. Germline V gene data show CDR1 as SGHAT and CDR2 as FQDESV (reference sequence). V lost 3 bases and J lost 0; bases outside the gene matches: 5. CDR3 length: 18 amino acids. The DNA for the CDR3 is TGTGCCAGCAGCTTGGGGACTAGCGGGGTTCTCTCCTACAATGAGCAGTTCTTC. Translating it yields CASSLGTSGVLSYNEQFF.

This sequence joins TRBV5-5 and TRBJ1-1; 9 bases line up with TRBD1. With 4 bases clipped from V and 1 base from J, the junction kept 5 bases outside the gene matches. The CDR3 spans 15 residues. Germline V gene data show CDR1 as SGHKS and CDR2 as YYEKEE (reference sequence). The CDR3 DNA is TGTGCCAGCAGCCAGGACAGGGGCCGGAACACTGAAGCTTTCTTT. Translating gives CASSQDRGRNTEAFF.

The chain recombines TRBV18 with TRBJ2-2; D call uncertain. Trimming cost V 1 base and J 6 bases, with 18 bases left between them. This CDR3 spans 17 amino acids. CDR1 is KGHSH, CDR2 LQKENI, per germline. Written as DNA, the CDR3 is TGTGCCAGCTCACCACAGCGAGAATCGTTACTATCCGGGGAGCTGTTTTTT. This translates into CASSPQRESLLSGELFF.

The rearrangement uses TRBV20-1 and TRBJ2-3, with 8 positions matching TRBD2. This CDR3 comprises 14 residues. The V and J ends lost 6 bases and 4 bases, in that order; junction bases with no gene match: 9. The germline gives CDR1 DFQATT, CDR2 SNEGSKA (reference sequence). Written as DNA, the CDR3 is TGCAGTGCCGTGCAGGCGGGGGGCGCAGATACGCAGTATTTT. It translates to CSAVQAGGADTQYF.

V and J are TRBV18 and TRBJ2-2; 9 bases fit TRBD1. The germline V gene has CDR1 KGHSH and CDR2 LQKENI. J was trimmed by 0 bases and V by 6 bases; bases with no gene match: 17. The CDR3 loop spans 20 amino acids. CDR3: CASSRPRGTGFVANTGELFF. The CDR3 bases are TGTGCCAGCTCTCGCCCAAGGGGGACAGGGTTCGTGGCGAACACCGGGGAGCTGTTTTTT.

This clonotype has a count of ten or more. In DNA form, the CDR3 reads TGTGCCACCAGCAAGAATCGTCTAGCAGTTTACAATGAGCAGTTCTTC. It yields the protein CATSKNRLAVYNEQFF. The chain carries TRBV15 and TRBJ2-1; a possible D gene is TRBD2 (5 bases). Germline CDR1 reads LNHNV; CDR2 reads YYDKDF (reference sequence). V lost 4 bases, J lost 4 bases, and 17 bases lay in between. This CDR3 is 16 amino acids long.

This clonotype was found a few times. V usage is TRBV5-4 and J usage is TRBJ2-3; D remains ambiguous. The length of the CDR3 is 13 residues. V lost 7 bases and J 1 base, leaving 10 bases between the germline ends. The germline V gene has CDR1 SGHNT and CDR2 YYREEE (reference sequence). Here the CDR3 DNA reads TGTGCCAGCGGGGTTAAGGGCACAGATACGCAGTATTTT. The encoded protein is CASGVKGTDTQYF.

J is TRBJ2-3 and V is TRBV5-1; 10 bases match TRBD2. The CDR3 is made up of 15 amino acids. In germline, CDR1 is SGHRS, CDR2 YFSETQ. With 4 bases clipped from V and 4 bases from J, the junction kept 6 bases outside the gene matches. The CDR3 region is CASSRAGGIPDTQYF. The DNA for the CDR3 is TGCGCCAGCAGCAGAGCGGGGGGGATACCAGATACGCAGTATTTT. The full variable domain, in which reference TRBV5-1 and TRBJ2-3 provide the parts outside the CDR3, is KAGVTQTPRYLIKTRGQQVTLSCSPISGHRSVSWYQQTPGQGLQFLFEYFSETQRNKGNFPGRFSGRQFSNSRSEMNVSTLELGDSALYLCASSRAGGIPDTQYFGPGTRLTVL.

This sequence joins TRBV6-2 or TRBV6-3 and TRBJ2-7; D could derive from TRBD1 or TRBD2 (5 bases each). Germline V CDR1 and CDR2: MNHEY, SVGEGT. The length of the CDR3 is 16 residues. V gave up 0 bases and J gave up 3 bases, with 15 bases separating them. CDR3 region: CASSYSVGTLLYEQYF. The CDR3 DNA reads TGTGCCAGCAGTTACTCTGTTGGGACCCTTCTCTACGAGCAGTACTTC.

At least ten counts were recorded for this clonotype. The V call is TRBV12-3 or TRBV12-4, the J call TRBJ1-1; weak D call: TRBD1 (6 bases). The CDR3 has 13 residues. The V end lost 5 bases, the J end lost 1 base, and 8 bases lay between the germline ends. The CDR3 bases are TGTGCCAGCAGTGAAGGGGGGAACACTGAAGCTTTCTTT. The encoded protein is CASSEGGNTEAFF.

This clonotype was detected ten times or more. The CDR3 loop is CASSLAGVSYNEQFF. The CDR3 DNA follows: TGTGCCAGCAGCTTAGCCGGGGTATCCTACAATGAGCAGTTCTTC. The chain joins TRBV7-2 to TRBJ2-1; perhaps TRBD2 as D (5 bases). Trimming removed 0 bases from V and 1 base from J, with 7 bases in between. CDR3 size: 15 residues. CDR1 and CDR2 (germline): SGHTA, FQGNSA. Filled out from reference TRBV7-2 and TRBJ2-1, the complete variable domain reads GAGVSQSPSNKVTEKGKDVELRCDPISGHTALYWYRQSLGQGLEFLIYFQGNSAPDKSGLPSDRFSAERTGGSVSTLTIQRTQQEDSAVYLCASSLAGVSYNEQFFGPGTRLTVL.

This clonotype has a count of ten or more. The J gene is TRBJ2-5, the V gene TRBV6-2 or TRBV6-3; D is perhaps TRBD1 (5 bases). This CDR3 has 15 residues. Trimming left V 5 bases short and J 0 bases short, with 13 bases between. Germline V gives CDR1 MNHEY, CDR2 SVGEGT. The CDR3 region is CASSQTRQNQETQYF. The CDR3 region has the DNA TGTGCCAGCAGTCAGACCCGACAGAACCAAGAGACCCAGTACTTC.

This clonotype has only a few counts. This chain links TRBV20-1 with TRBJ2-7; 7 bases agree with TRBD2. Germline trimming cut 3 bases from V and 5 bases from J; bases unmatched to any gene: 7. The CDR3 length is 13 residues. In germline, CDR1 is DFQATT, CDR2 SNEGSKA (reference sequence). The CDR3 bases are TGCAGTGCTAGCCGGGAGGCCCCCAACGAGCAGTACTTC. Translation: CSASREAPNEQYF.

The rearrangement joins TRBV25-1 to TRBJ2-3; D ambiguous. Germline CDR1 is MGHDK and CDR2 is SYGVNS. There are 13 residues in the CDR3. Trimming removed 6 bases at V and 0 bases at J, with 7 bases between. The CDR3 DNA is TGTGCCAGCAGGCAGTTCAGCACAGATACGCAGTATTTT. Its protein is CASRQFSTDTQYF.

The rearrangement uses TRBV24-1 and TRBJ2-2, with D perhaps TRBD1 (6 bases). V lost 6 bases to trimming and J lost 4 bases, with 14 bases between them. Germline values: CDR1 KGHDR, CDR2 SFDVKD. The CDR3 has 15 amino acids. The CDR3 region is CATSTNRASTGELFF. The CDR3 region has the DNA TGTGCCACCAGTACCAACAGGGCCAGCACCGGGGAGCTGTTTTTT.

This clonotype was detected only a few times. The gene calls are TRBV20-1 and TRBJ1-3; TRBD1 aligns across 7 bases. J lost 5 bases, V lost 6 bases, and 13 bases had no gene match. Germline V gene sequence: CDR1 DFQATT, CDR2 SNEGSKA (reference sequence). The CDR3 contains 15 residues. This chain's CDR3 is CSAGGGVVGRNTIYF. CDR3 in DNA: TGCAGTGCCGGAGGGGGCGTAGTAGGAAGAAACACCATATATTTT.

The chain recombines TRBV20-1 with TRBJ2-4; D perhaps matches TRBD1 (5 bases). The V gene's germline CDR1 is DFQATT and CDR2 SNEGSKA (reference sequence). The CDR3 loop spans 14 amino acids. The V end lost 3 bases, the J end lost 0 bases, and 9 bases lay between the germline ends. The CDR3 coding sequence is TGCAGTGCTAGTCACAGGCTAGCCAAAAACATTCAGTACTTC. This codes for CSASHRLAKNIQYF.

This clonotype was counted between two and nine times. The V call is TRBV10-3, the J call TRBJ1-5; D unresolved. This CDR3 has 13 amino acids. Looked up from germline, CDR1 is ENHRY and CDR2 is SYGVKD. V shed 7 bases and J shed 5 bases, with 12 bases lying between them. The CDR3 loop reads CAIMEREDQPQHF. In nucleotides, the CDR3 is TGTGCCATCATGGAGAGGGAGGATCAGCCCCAGCATTTT.

The sample holds a few counts of this clonotype. V gene TRBV4-1 combines with J gene TRBJ2-7, with 8 bases lining up with TRBD2. Trimming at V came to 0 bases and at J to 7 bases, leaving 11 bases not matched to a gene. CDR3 size: 16 residues. Germline V gives CDR1 MGHRA, CDR2 YSYEKL. The DNA for the CDR3 is TGCGCCAGCAGCCAAGATCTGCGCGGGGGGTTCCGGGAGCAGTACTTC. It translates to CASSQDLRGGFREQYF.

This clonotype showed up just a few times. This CDR3 is CATSDPRQGFPDTQYF. Written as DNA, the CDR3 is TGTGCCACCAGTGACCCCCGACAGGGGTTCCCCGATACGCAGTATTTT. The rearrangement joins TRBV24-1 to TRBJ2-3; 8 nucleotides match TRBD1. V lost 4 bases, J lost 6 bases, and 11 bases stayed unmatched. CDR1 and CDR2 from the germline V gene are KGHDR and SFDVKD. The CDR3 is 16 residues long.

This chain connects TRBV19 to TRBJ2-7; possible D gene TRBD1, 6 bases. CDR3 length: 14 amino acids. Deletions cut 6 bases from V and 0 bases from J, with 12 bases between. Per the germline V gene, CDR1 is LNHDA and CDR2 is SQIVND (reference sequence). In nucleotides, the CDR3 is TGTGCCAGTAGCCGGGACACTTTCTCCTACGAGCAGTACTTC. Residues: CASSRDTFSYEQYF.

The chain has TRBV18 and TRBJ1-1, with 7 bases aligning to TRBD1. Germline CDR1 and CDR2: KGHSH and LQKENI. The CDR3 extends over 13 amino acids. J gave up 0 bases and V 8 bases, and 3 bases lay outside the gene matches. CDR3 loop: CASAGQMNTEAFF. The CDR3 DNA reads as TGTGCCAGCGCGGGACAGATGAACACTGAAGCTTTCTTT.

In its sample, this clonotype was seen many times. CDR3 amino acids: CASSQDNRGETQYF. CDR3 DNA sequence: TGTGCCAGCAGCCAAGATAACAGGGGGGAGACCCAGTACTTC. This chain connects TRBV4-2 to TRBJ2-5; TRBD1 aligns across 8 bases. V shed 0 bases, J shed 5 bases, and the junction held 2 bases outside the gene matches. The CDR3 runs to 14 residues. Germline CDR1 and CDR2: LGHNA and YNFKEQ.

J is TRBJ2-3 and V is TRBV25-1; a weak D match, TRBD1 (5 bases). Germline V CDR1 and CDR2: MGHDK, SYGVNS. V dropped 0 bases and J dropped 4 bases, with 8 bases sitting between them. This CDR3 region has 14 residues. For the CDR3, the DNA is TGTGCCAGCAGTGAATATTCCAGGGCAGATACGCAGTATTTT. It specifies CASSEYSRADTQYF.

This rearrangement joins TRBV4-3 to TRBJ2-1; TRBD2 matches 8 bases. This CDR3 is built from 14 residues. Trimming cost V 0 bases and J 10 bases; bases outside gene matches: 5. CDR1 is LGHNA, CDR2 YSLEER, per germline. The CDR3 loop reads CASSQDLAGGEQFF. Written as DNA, the CDR3 is TGCGCCAGCAGCCAAGATCTTGCGGGGGGCGAGCAGTTCTTC.